Below are 2 T cell receptor beta chains sequenced from a single sample in a study of vaccination effects on CD4 cells after COVID-19. No cognate antigen is known for these TCRs. CD4+ T cells were isolated after around ten days of culture. Every participant took two doses of the BNT162b2 or mRNA-1273 vaccine. Sequencing used immunoSEQ multiplex PCR; TCRdb keeps in-frame clones, though not all of them. The sample shows fewer than 75,000 clones, under 85% of them seen only once. The specimen comprised CD4+ T cells from PBMCs cultured without peptide, sampled after COVID-19 vaccination. These receptors were taken from a human donor who received a COVID-19 vaccine.

This chain links TRBV4-2 with TRBJ2-7; D may be TRBD2 (5 bases). This CDR3 spans 17 amino acids. Germline assignment: CDR1 LGHNA and CDR2 YNFKEQ. V shed 3 bases and J shed 2 bases, with 20 bases lying between them. The CDR3 nucleotides read TGTGCCAGCAGCCAGGCCCCTACTAGTCACACCACCTACGAGCAGTACTTC. Translation gives CASSQAPTSHTTYEQYF.

The gene calls are TRBV18 and TRBJ2-7; a weak D match, TRBD2 (5 bases). V lost 3 bases and J lost 0, with 9 bases in between. The CDR3 has 14 residues. Per the germline V gene, CDR1 is KGHSH and CDR2 is LQKENI. CDR3 sequence: CASSPGAGSYEQYF. The DNA of the CDR3 is TGTGCCAGCTCACCCGGCGCGGGCTCCTACGAGCAGTACTTC.